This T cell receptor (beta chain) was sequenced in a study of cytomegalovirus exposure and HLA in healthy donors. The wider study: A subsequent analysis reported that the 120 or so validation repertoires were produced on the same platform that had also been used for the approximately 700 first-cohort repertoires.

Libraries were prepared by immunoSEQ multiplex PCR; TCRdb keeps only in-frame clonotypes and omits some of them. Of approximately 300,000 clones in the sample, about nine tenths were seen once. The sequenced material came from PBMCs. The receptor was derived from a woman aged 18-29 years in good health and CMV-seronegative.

CDR3 sequence: CSAKGGSEQFF. CDR3 nucleotide sequence: TGCAGTGCCAAAGGAGGCAGTGAGCAGTTCTTC. V gene TRBV20-1 combines with J gene TRBJ2-1, with D possibly matching TRBD2 (5 bases). The germline V gene has CDR1 DFQATT and CDR2 SNEGSKA (reference sequence). Trimming pared 6 bases from V and 9 bases from J, leaving 12 bases between. The CDR3 has 11 amino acids.